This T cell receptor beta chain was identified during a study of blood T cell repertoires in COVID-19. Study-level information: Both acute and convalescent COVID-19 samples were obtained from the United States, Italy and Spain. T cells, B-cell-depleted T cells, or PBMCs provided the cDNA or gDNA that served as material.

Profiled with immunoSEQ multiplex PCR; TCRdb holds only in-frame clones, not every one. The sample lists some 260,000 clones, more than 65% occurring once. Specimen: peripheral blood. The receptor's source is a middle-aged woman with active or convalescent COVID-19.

The CDR3 is CASSPNEGTGGNTEAFF. CDR3 sequence (DNA): TGTGCCAGCAGCCCGAACGAAGGGACAGGGGGGAACACTGAAGCTTTCTTT. The chain couples TRBV4-2 to TRBJ1-1; 11 nucleotides align to TRBD1. The CDR3 is 17 amino acids. Germline V lookup: CDR1 LGHNA, CDR2 YNFKEQ. V dropped 4 bases and J dropped 1; count of bases not matched to a gene: 8.